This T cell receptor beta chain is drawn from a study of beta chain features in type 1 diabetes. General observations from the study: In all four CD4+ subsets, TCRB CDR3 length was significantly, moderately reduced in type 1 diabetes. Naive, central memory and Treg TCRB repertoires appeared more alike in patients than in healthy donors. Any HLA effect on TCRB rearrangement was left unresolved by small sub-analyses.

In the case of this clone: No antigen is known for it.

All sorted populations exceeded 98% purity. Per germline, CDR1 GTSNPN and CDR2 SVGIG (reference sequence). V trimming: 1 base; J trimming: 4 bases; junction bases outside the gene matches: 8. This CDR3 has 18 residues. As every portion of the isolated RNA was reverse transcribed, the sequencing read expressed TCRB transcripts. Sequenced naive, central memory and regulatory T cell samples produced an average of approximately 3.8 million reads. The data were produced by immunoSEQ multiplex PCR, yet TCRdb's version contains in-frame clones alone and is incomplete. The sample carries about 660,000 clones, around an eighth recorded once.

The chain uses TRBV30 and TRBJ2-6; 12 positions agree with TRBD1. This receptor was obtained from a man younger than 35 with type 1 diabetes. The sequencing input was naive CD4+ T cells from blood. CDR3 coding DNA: TGTGCCTGGAGTGCACCGGGACAGGGGGCGCCGGGGGCCAACGTCCTGACTTTC. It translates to CAWSAPGQGAPGANVLTF.